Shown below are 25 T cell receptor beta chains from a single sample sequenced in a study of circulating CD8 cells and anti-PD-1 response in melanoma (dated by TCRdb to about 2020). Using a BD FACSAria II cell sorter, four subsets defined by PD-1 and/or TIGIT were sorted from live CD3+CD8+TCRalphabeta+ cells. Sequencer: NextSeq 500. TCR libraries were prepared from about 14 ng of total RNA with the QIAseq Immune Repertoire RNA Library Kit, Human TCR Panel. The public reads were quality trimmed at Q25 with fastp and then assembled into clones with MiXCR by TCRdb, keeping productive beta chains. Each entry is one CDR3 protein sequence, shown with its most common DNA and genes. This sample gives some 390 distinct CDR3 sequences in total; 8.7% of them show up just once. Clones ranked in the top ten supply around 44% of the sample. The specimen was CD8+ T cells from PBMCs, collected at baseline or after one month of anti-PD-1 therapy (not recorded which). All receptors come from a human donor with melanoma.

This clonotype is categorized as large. This chain's CDR3 is CARHTRETEAFF. DNA of the CDR3: TGTGCCCGACACACCAGAGAAACTGAAGCTTTCTTT. The chain combines TRBV27 with TRBJ1-1; the D is unclear. V was trimmed by 11 bases and J by 5 bases, leaving 15 bases between them. The CDR3 totals 12 residues. CDR1 and CDR2 from the germline V gene are MNHEY and SMNVEV (reference sequence).

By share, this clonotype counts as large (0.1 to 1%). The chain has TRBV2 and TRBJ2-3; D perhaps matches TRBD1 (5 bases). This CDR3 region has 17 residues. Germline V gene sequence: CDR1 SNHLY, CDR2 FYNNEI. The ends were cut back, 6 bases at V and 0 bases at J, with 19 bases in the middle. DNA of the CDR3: TGTGCCAGCAGCGCATGGGCGCAGGGCGTAAGCACAGATACGCAGTATTTT. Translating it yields CASSAWAQGVSTDTQYF.

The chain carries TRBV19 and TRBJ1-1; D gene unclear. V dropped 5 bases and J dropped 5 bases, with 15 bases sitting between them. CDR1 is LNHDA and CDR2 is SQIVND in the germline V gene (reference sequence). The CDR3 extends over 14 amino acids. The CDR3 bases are TGTGCCAGTAGTCAATCCGGAGGGAGGACTGAAGCTTTCTTT. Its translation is CASSQSGGRTEAFF.

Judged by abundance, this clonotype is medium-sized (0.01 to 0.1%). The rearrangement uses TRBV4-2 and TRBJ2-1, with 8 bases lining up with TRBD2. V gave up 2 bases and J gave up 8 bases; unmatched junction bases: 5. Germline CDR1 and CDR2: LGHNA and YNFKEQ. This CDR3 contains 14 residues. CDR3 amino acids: CASSQTGGRDEQFF. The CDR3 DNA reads TGTGCCAGCAGCCAAACGGGAGGGAGGGATGAGCAGTTCTTC.

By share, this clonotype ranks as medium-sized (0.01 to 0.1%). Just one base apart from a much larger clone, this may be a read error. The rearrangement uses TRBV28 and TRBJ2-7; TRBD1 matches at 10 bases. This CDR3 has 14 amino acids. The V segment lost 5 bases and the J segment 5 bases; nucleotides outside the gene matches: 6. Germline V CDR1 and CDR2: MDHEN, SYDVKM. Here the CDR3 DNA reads TGTGCCAGCAGTCTCCCCGGGACAGGGGACGAGCAGTACTTC. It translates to CASSLPGTGDEQYF.

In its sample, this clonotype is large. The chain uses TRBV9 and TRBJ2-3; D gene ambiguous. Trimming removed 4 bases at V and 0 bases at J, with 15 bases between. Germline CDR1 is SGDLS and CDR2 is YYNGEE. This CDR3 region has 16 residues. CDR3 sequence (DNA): TGTGCCAGCAGCCCCGCGCAAAGCACCAGCACAGATACGCAGTATTTT. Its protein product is CASSPAQSTSTDTQYF.

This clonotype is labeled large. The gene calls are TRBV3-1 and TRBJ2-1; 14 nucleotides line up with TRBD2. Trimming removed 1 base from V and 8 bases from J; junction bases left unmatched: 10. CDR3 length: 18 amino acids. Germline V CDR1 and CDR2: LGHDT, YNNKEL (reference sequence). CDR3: CASSQVELTSGRADEQFF. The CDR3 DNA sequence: TGTGCCAGCAGCCAAGTCGAACTGACTAGCGGGAGGGCTGATGAGCAGTTCTTC.

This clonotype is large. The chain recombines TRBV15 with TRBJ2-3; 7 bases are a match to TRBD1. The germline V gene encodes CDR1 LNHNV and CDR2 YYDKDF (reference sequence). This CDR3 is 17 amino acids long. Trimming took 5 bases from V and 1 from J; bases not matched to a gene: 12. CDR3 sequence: CATSSLRGYAGTDTQYF. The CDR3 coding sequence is TGTGCCACCAGCTCCCTCAGGGGGTACGCAGGCACAGATACGCAGTATTTT.

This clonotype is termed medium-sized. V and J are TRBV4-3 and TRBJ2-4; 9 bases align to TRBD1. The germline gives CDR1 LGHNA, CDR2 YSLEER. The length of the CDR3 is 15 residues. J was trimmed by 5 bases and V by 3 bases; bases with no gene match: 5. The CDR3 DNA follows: TGCGCCAGCAGCCAGGTCCGGGACAGGGAAAACATTCAGTACTTC. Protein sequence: CASSQVRDRENIQYF.

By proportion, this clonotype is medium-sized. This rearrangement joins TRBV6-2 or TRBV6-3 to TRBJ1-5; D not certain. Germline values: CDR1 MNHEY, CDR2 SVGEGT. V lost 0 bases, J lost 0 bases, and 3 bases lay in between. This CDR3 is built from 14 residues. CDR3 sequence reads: CASSYSGSNQPQHF. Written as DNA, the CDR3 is TGTGCCAGCAGTTACTCTGGTAGCAATCAGCCCCAGCATTTT.

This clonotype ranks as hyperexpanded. CDR3 residues: CASGTQYYEQYF. The DNA of the CDR3 is TGTGCCAGCGGAACTCAGTACTACGAGCAGTACTTC. The rearrangement links TRBV27 to TRBJ2-7; D uncertain. Looked up from germline, CDR1 is MNHEY and CDR2 is SMNVEV (reference sequence). V was clipped by 8 bases and J by 3 bases, with 11 bases between them. The CDR3 loop spans 12 amino acids.

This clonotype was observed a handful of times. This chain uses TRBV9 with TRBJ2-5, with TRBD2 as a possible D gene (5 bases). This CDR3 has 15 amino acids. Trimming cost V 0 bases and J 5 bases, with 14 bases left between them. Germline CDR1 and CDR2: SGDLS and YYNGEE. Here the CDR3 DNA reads TGTGCCAGCAGCGTAGAAGGAGGACCGCGGGAGACCCAGTACTTC. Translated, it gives CASSVEGGPRETQYF.

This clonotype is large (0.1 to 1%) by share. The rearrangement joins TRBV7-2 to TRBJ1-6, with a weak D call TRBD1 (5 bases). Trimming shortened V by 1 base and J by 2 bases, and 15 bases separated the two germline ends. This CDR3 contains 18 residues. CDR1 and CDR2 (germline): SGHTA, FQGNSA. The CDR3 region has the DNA TGTGCCAGCAGCTTAGGGGTCATAAGGGGCGCCTATAATTCACCCCTCCACTTT. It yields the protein CASSLGVIRGAYNSPLHF.

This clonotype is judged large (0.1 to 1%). CDR3 in amino acids: CASSLGTGGPYEQYF. DNA of the CDR3: TGTGCCAGCAGTTTAGGGACAGGGGGCCCCTACGAGCAGTACTTC. The chain combines TRBV27 with TRBJ2-7; 12 bases map to TRBD1. From germline, CDR1 is MNHEY and CDR2 SMNVEV (reference sequence). The CDR3 runs to 15 residues. V lost 2 bases to trimming and J lost 2 bases; unmatched junction nucleotides: 1.

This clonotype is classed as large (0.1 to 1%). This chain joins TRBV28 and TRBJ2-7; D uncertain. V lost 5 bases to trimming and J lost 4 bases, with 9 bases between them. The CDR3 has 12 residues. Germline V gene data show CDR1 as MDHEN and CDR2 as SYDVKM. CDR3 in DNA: TGTGCCAGCAGTGTCTCAGCGTACGAGCAGTACTTC. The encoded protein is CASSVSAYEQYF.

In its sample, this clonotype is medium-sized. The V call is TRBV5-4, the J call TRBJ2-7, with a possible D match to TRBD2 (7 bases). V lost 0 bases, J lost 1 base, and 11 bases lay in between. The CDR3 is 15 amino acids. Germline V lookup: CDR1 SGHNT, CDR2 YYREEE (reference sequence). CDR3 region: CASSLGRGGSYEQYF. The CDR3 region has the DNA TGTGCCAGCAGCTTGGGAAGGGGGGGGTCCTACGAGCAGTACTTC.

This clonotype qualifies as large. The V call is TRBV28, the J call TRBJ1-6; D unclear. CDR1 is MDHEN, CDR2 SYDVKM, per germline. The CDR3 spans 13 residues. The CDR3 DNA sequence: TGTGCAGTATTCAGGAGCGGTAATTCACCCCTCCACTTT. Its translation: CAVFRSGNSPLHF.

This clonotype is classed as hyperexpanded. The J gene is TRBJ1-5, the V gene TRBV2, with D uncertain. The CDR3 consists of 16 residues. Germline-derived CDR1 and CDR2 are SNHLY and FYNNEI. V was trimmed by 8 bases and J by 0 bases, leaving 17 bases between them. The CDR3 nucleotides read TGTGCCAGCGAATCCCGTCCGGTTTATAGCAATCAGCCCCAGCATTTT. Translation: CASESRPVYSNQPQHF.

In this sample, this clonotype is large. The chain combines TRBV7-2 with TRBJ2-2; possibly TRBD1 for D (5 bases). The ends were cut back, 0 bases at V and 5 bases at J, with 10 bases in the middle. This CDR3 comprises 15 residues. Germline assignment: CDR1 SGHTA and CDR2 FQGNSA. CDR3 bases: TGTGCCAGCAGCTTAGCCCGCGACAGAACCGGGGAGCTGTTTTTT. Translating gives CASSLARDRTGELFF. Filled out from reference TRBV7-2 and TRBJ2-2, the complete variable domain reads GAGVSQSPSNKVTEKGKDVELRCDPISGHTALYWYRQSLGQGLEFLIYFQGNSAPDKSGLPSDRFSAERTGGSVSTLTIQRTQQEDSAVYLCASSLARDRTGELFFGEGSRLTVL.

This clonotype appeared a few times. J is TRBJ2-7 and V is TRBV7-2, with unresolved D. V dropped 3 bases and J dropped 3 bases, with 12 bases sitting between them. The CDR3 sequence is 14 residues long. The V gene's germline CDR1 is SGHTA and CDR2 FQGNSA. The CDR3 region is CASSFLAVGYEQYF. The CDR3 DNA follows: TGTGCCAGCAGCTTCCTCGCGGTTGGCTACGAGCAGTACTTC.

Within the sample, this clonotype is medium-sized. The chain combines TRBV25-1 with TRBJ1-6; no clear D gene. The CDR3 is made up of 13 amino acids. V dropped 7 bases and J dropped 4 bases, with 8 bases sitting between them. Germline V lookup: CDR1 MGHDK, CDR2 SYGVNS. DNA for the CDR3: TGTGCCAGCAAAGTCGGATATAATTCACCCCTCCACTTT. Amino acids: CASKVGYNSPLHF.

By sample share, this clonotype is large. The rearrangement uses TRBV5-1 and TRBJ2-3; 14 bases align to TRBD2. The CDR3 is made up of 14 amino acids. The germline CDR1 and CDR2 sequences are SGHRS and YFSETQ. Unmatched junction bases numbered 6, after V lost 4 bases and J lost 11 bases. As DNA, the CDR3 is TGCGCCAGCAGCACAGGACTAGCGGGGGGCAGGCAGTATTTT. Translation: CASSTGLAGGRQYF.

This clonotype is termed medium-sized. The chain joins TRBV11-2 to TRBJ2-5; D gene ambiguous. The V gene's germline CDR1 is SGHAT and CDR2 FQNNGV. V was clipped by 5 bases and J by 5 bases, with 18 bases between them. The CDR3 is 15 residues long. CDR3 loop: CASSPYFSPEETQYF. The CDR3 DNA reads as TGTGCCAGCAGCCCGTATTTCAGCCCGGAGGAGACCCAGTACTTC.

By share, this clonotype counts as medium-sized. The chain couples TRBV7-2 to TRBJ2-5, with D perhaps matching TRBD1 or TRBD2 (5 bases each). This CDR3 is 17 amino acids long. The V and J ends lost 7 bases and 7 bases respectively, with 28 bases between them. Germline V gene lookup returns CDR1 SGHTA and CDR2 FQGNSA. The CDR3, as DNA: TGTGCCAGCACCCCTGGGGCGAGCGCCCGAACTAGGGGGACCCAGTACTTC. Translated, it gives CASTPGASARTRGTQYF.

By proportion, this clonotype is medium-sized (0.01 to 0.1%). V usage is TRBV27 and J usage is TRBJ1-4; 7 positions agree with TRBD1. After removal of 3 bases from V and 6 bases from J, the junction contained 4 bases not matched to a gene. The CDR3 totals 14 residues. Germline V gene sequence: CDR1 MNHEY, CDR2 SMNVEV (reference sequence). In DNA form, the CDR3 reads TGTGCCAGCAGTTTGGAGGGGGCAGATGAAAAACTGTTTTTT. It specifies CASSLEGADEKLFF.